The 22 T cell receptor beta chains below were found in one sample sequenced in a study of siplizumab effects on memory and regulatory T cells. Their recognized antigens are unknown. Cocultured for about 6 days at 37°C were the mixed lymphocyte reaction cells. The data were produced by immunoSEQ multiplex PCR, yet TCRdb's version contains in-frame clones alone and is incomplete. Among fewer than 25,000 clones listed, approximately 40% were seen once. The sequencing input was CFSE-low (dividing) CD4+ T cells sorted from an allogeneic mixed lymphocyte reaction. These receptors originate from a human donor in good health; the cells came from an allogeneic mixed lymphocyte reaction. Some clones in this sample may be carry-over from other donors' samples.

This chain joins TRBV5-1 and TRBJ1-2; D call uncertain. The V end was cut by 0 bases, the J end by 8 bases, with 14 bases between. Germline CDR1 reads SGHRS; CDR2 reads YFSETQ. CDR3 length equals 14 residues. The CDR3 DNA follows: TGCGCCAGCAGCTTGGGCTCTGGGATTGACGGCTACACCTTC. This sequence encodes CASSLGSGIDGYTF.

The J gene is TRBJ1-4, the V gene TRBV5-4, with 7 bases fitting TRBD1. The germline V gene has CDR1 SGHNT and CDR2 YYREEE (reference sequence). Trimming cost V 1 base and J 6 bases; bases outside gene matches: 6. The CDR3 contains 15 residues. The CDR3 nucleotides read TGTGCCAGCAGCTTGCAGGGACAGTTATATGAAAAACTGTTTTTT. Translated: CASSLQGQLYEKLFF.

In this sample, this clone turned up a few times. The chain combines TRBV6-5 with TRBJ2-7; the match to TRBD2 covers 8 bases. This CDR3 contains 14 residues. The junction had 2 bases not matched to a gene; V was cut back by 0 bases and J by 4 bases. Germline loops: CDR1 MNHEY, CDR2 SVGAGI. The CDR3 nucleotides are TGTGCCAGCAGTTACTCAGGGACTAGGTACGAGCAGTACTTC. This encodes CASSYSGTRYEQYF.

The rearrangement joins TRBV6-5 to TRBJ2-2; TRBD2 matches 14 bases. V was clipped by 4 bases and J by 6 bases; unmatched bases: 4. The CDR3 runs to 16 residues. Germline CDR1 reads MNHEY; CDR2 reads SVGAGI. DNA for the CDR3: TGTGCCAGCAGTTCCCCGGGACTAGCGGGAGCCGGGGAGCTGTTTTTT. This gives the protein CASSSPGLAGAGELFF.

This clone came up a few times. V and J are TRBV6-5 and TRBJ2-7; D is unclear. Per germline, CDR1 MNHEY and CDR2 SVGAGI. The CDR3 spans 14 residues. The V end lost 2 bases, the J end lost 3 bases, and 11 bases lay between the germline ends. CDR3 amino acids: CASSYRTGHYEQYF. CDR3 nucleotide sequence: TGTGCCAGCAGTTACAGGACCGGCCACTACGAGCAGTACTTC.

By sample share, this clone is medium-sized. The chain links TRBV27 to TRBJ1-1; no reliable D call. This CDR3 spans 14 amino acids. Germline lookup yields CDR1 MNHEY and CDR2 SMNVEV (reference sequence). The V and J ends lost 3 bases and 1 base respectively, with 9 bases between them. The CDR3 DNA is TGTGCCAGCAGTTTTAGGGCCTCGAACACTGAAGCTTTCTTT. Its translation: CASSFRASNTEAFF.

The chain has TRBV29-1 and TRBJ2-7; TRBD1 or TRBD2 may be the D gene (6 bases each). Trimming removed 6 bases from V and 5 bases from J, with 17 bases in between. The length of the CDR3 is 13 residues. Germline lookup yields CDR1 SQVTM and CDR2 ANQGSEA. The DNA of the CDR3 is TGCAGCGTGACAGATACAGGGAGGCACGAGCAGTACTTC. Protein product: CSVTDTGRHEQYF.

V usage is TRBV6-5 and J usage is TRBJ1-1; a possible D gene is TRBD1 (6 bases). The CDR3 extends over 15 amino acids. Between the trimmed V and J ends, which lost 6 bases and 4 bases, there was a span of 18 bases. Germline lookup yields CDR1 MNHEY and CDR2 SVGAGI. The CDR3 bases are TGTGCCAGCAGGAAGAACAGGGTTCGTGGCACTGAAGCTTTCTTT. Amino acids: CASRKNRVRGTEAFF.

CDR3 protein: CASSFPNYGYTF. Written as DNA, the CDR3 is TGTGCCAGCAGCTTCCCCAACTATGGCTACACCTTC. The rearrangement uses TRBV11-3 and TRBJ1-2; D ambiguous. V gave up 3 bases and J gave up 2 bases, with 4 bases separating them. The length of the CDR3 is 12 residues. The germline V gene encodes CDR1 SGHNT and CDR2 YENEEA.

The chain is built from TRBV6-5 and TRBJ1-1, with 7 bases identical to TRBD1. With V trimmed by 6 bases and J by 1 base, 5 bases remained unmatched. From germline, CDR1 is MNHEY and CDR2 SVGAGI. The CDR3 runs 14 residues. The CDR3 DNA reads as TGTGCCAGCAGGGACGGGACAGCGAACACTGAAGCTTTCTTT. Protein: CASRDGTANTEAFF.

This clone occurred many times. The rearrangement links TRBV29-1 to TRBJ2-7; the match to TRBD2 covers 8 bases. Germline loops: CDR1 SQVTM, CDR2 ANQGSEA. Trimming removed 4 bases from V and 1 base from J; junction bases left unmatched: 3. The CDR3 runs 13 residues. The chain's CDR3 is CSVVRGASYEQYF. CDR3 DNA: TGCAGCGTTGTGCGGGGGGCTTCCTACGAGCAGTACTTC.

This clone was detected a few times. The genes are TRBV11-1 and TRBJ2-4; D might be TRBD1 (6 bases). The germline V gene encodes CDR1 SGHAT and CDR2 FQDESV (reference sequence). CDR3 size: 14 residues. V was clipped by 3 bases and J by 1 base, with 7 bases between them. The CDR3 region is CASSFQGAKNIQYF. CDR3 nucleotide sequence: TGTGCCAGCAGCTTTCAGGGGGCCAAAAACATTCAGTACTTC.

As concerns this clone: Sequence at one end of the junction differs from germline and may be a read error. This chain connects TRBV7-9 to TRBJ2-3, with 12 bases aligning to TRBD2. In germline, CDR1 is SEHNR, CDR2 FQNEAQ (reference sequence). The CDR3 contains 15 residues. CDR3 protein: CASSLAGGPPDTQYF. Here the CDR3 DNA reads TGTGCCAGCAGCCTAGCGGGAGGGCCCCCAGATACGCAGTATTTT. Full variable domain (missing parts from reference TRBV7-9 and TRBJ2-3): DTGVSQNPRHKITKRGQNVTFRCDPISEHNRLYWYRQTLGQGPEFLTYFQNEAQLEKSRLLSDRFSAERPKGSFSTLEIQRTEQGDSAMYLCASSLAGGPPDTQYFGPGTRLTVL.

This rearrangement joins TRBV2 to TRBJ1-4; a possible D gene is TRBD1 (6 bases). This CDR3 has 14 amino acids. CDR1 is SNHLY, CDR2 FYNNEI, per germline. Trimming stripped 6 bases from V and 0 bases from J, with 8 bases between. CDR3 DNA sequence: TGTGCCAGCAGCCGACAGGCAACTAATGAAAAACTGTTTTTT. Protein: CASSRQATNEKLFF.

In its sample, this clone was seen a few times. The J gene is TRBJ1-6, the V gene TRBV19; D is unresolved. This CDR3 comprises 17 residues. V shed 8 bases and J shed 0 bases, with 17 bases lying between them. Germline lookup yields CDR1 LNHDA and CDR2 SQIVND (reference sequence). The CDR3 DNA reads TGTGCCAGTGGCGCGGTGGGAGCATACTCCTATAATTCACCCCTCCACTTT. This codes for CASGAVGAYSYNSPLHF.

V and J are TRBV6-5 and TRBJ2-1; tentative D call: TRBD2 (6 bases). This CDR3 region has 13 residues. CDR1 is MNHEY, CDR2 SVGAGI, per germline. The V end lost 7 bases, the J end lost 14 bases, and 21 bases lay between the germline ends. The CDR3 spells CASTWRDRDLKFF. The CDR3 DNA reads TGTGCCAGCACCTGGCGGGACCGGGATTTAAAGTTCTTC.

The chain joins TRBV27 to TRBJ1-1, with a weak D call TRBD1 (5 bases). Germline V gene lookup returns CDR1 MNHEY and CDR2 SMNVEV (reference sequence). The length of the CDR3 is 13 residues. V shed 8 bases and J shed 11 bases, with 21 bases lying between them. The CDR3 region has the DNA TGTGCCAGCGAAACCTGGCGTGGGGGAATCGCTTTCTTT. Translation gives CASETWRGGIAFF.

For the CDR3, the DNA is TGTGCCAGCAGAACGGCCTCAGGGGCGTCCTATGGCTACACCTTC. Translated, it gives CASRTASGASYGYTF. The rearrangement joins TRBV6-5 to TRBJ1-2, with a tentative D call TRBD1 (6 bases). Germline loops: CDR1 MNHEY, CDR2 SVGAGI. The CDR3 contains 15 residues. Trimming removed 6 bases from V and 4 bases from J, with 18 bases in between.

The V gene is TRBV6-1, the J gene TRBJ1-2; no reliable D call. Germline V CDR1 and CDR2: MNHNS, SASEGT. The V end was cut by 6 bases, the J end by 2 bases, with 13 bases between. This CDR3 spans 14 amino acids. The CDR3 here is CASSADTWNYGYTF. CDR3 bases: TGTGCCAGCAGCGCAGACACGTGGAACTATGGCTACACCTTC.

This clone was counted only a few times. The chain couples TRBV5-6 to TRBJ2-1; perhaps D is TRBD1 or TRBD2 (5 bases each). Trimming removed 0 bases from V and 8 bases from J, with 12 bases in between. This CDR3 contains 14 residues. CDR1 and CDR2 (germline): SGHDT, YYEEEE. CDR3 protein: CASSLVVGDHEQFF. The CDR3 DNA reads TGTGCCAGCAGCTTGGTCGTCGGGGACCATGAGCAGTTCTTC. Together with reference TRBV5-6 and TRBJ2-1, the CDR3 gives the full variable domain: DAGVTQSPTHLIKTRGQQVTLRCSPKSGHDTVSWYQQALGQGPQFIFQYYEEEERQRGNFPDRFSGHQFPNYSSELNVNALLLGDSALYLCASSLVVGDHEQFFGPGTRLTVL.

The chain carries TRBV5-4 and TRBJ1-2; D gene ambiguous. Germline CDR1 is SGHNT and CDR2 is YYREEE (reference sequence). V lost 2 bases, J lost 5 bases, and 10 bases lay in between. This CDR3 has 13 residues. The CDR3 sequence: CASSFPGGYGYTF. The CDR3 region has the DNA TGTGCCAGCAGCTTTCCCGGCGGATATGGCTACACCTTC. The full variable domain, its missing parts supplied by reference TRBV5-4 and TRBJ1-2, is ETGVTQSPTHLIKTRGQQVTLRCSSQSGHNTVSWYQQALGQGPQFIFQYYREEENGRGNFPPRFSGLQFPNYSSELNVNALELDDSALYLCASSFPGGYGYTFGSGTRLTVV.

This clone is classed as medium-sized. The chain carries TRBV5-1 and TRBJ2-4, with D perhaps matching TRBD1 (6 bases). Germline V gene lookup returns CDR1 SGHRS and CDR2 YFSETQ. The V and J ends lost 4 bases and 0 bases respectively, with 11 bases between them. The CDR3 consists of 15 residues. The DNA for the CDR3 is TGCGCCAGCAGCCAAGGACAGCTAGCCAAAAACATTCAGTACTTC. Its protein product is CASSQGQLAKNIQYF.